These 8 T cell receptor beta chains originate from one sample sequenced in a study of cytomegalovirus exposure and HLA in healthy donors. The PCR used 60 Vbeta and 13 Jbeta primers. Produced via immunoSEQ multiplex PCR; TCRdb's table is partial and in-frame only. The sample shows about 160,000 clones, under 85% of them seen only once. Sequencing input: PBMCs. The receptors stem from a man over 45 in good health and CMV-seropositive.

This clone has more than one count but fewer than ten. The gene calls are TRBV6-5 and TRBJ2-7, with TRBD2 identical over 9 bases. CDR1 and CDR2 from the germline V gene are MNHEY and SVGAGI. The CDR3 spans 16 residues. V lost 0 bases, J lost 7 bases, and 10 bases stayed unmatched. In nucleotides, the CDR3 is TGTGCCAGCAGTTACTCGAGAGCGGGGGGACCCGGGGAGCAGTACTTC. Protein sequence: CASSYSRAGGPGEQYF.

The V call is TRBV11-2, the J call TRBJ2-7; tentative D call: TRBD2 (5 bases). Trimming left V 0 bases short and J 4 bases short, with 10 bases between. The CDR3 covers 14 residues. Germline-derived CDR1 and CDR2 are SGHAT and FQNNGV. Here the CDR3 reads CASSLDITGYEQYF. In nucleotides, the CDR3 is TGTGCCAGCAGCTTAGATATAACGGGGTACGAGCAGTACTTC.

The rearrangement links TRBV9 to TRBJ2-4; 8 nucleotides agree with TRBD2. CDR1 is SGDLS and CDR2 is YYNGEE in the germline V gene. CDR3 length equals 17 residues. The J segment lost 6 bases and the V segment lost 3 bases, leaving 14 bases of the junction unmatched. The CDR3 sequence is CASSDHLGGGSINIQYF. CDR3 DNA: TGTGCCAGCAGCGACCACCTAGGCGGGGGGAGTATAAACATTCAGTACTTC. Filled out from reference TRBV9 and TRBJ2-4, the complete variable domain reads DSGVTQTPKHLITATGQRVTLRCSPRSGDLSVYWYQQSLDQGLQFLIQYYNGEERAKGNILERFSAQQFPDLHSELNLSSLELGDSALYFCASSDHLGGGSINIQYFGAGTRLSVL.

CDR3 sequence (DNA): TGCAGTGCAATACAGGGGCTTGAAGCTTTCTTT. It translates to CSAIQGLEAFF. The gene calls are TRBV20-1 and TRBJ1-1; TRBD1 matches at 7 bases. The V gene's germline CDR1 is DFQATT and CDR2 SNEGSKA (reference sequence). The CDR3 loop spans 11 amino acids. Germline trimming cut 6 bases from V and 7 bases from J; bases unmatched to any gene: 5.

This clone was counted only a few times. The chain employs TRBV4-3 and TRBJ1-6; TRBD1 might be the D (6 bases). CDR3 size: 15 residues. Per germline, CDR1 LGHNA and CDR2 YSLEER. V was cut by 0 bases and J by 7 bases, with 10 bases left in between. The CDR3 loop reads CASSQDSRGNSPLHF. For the CDR3, the DNA is TGCGCCAGCAGCCAAGATTCCAGGGGAAATTCACCCCTCCACTTT.

This clone has only one observation. This sequence joins TRBV27 and TRBJ1-2; the match to TRBD1 covers 11 bases. Germline V CDR1 and CDR2: MNHEY, SMNVEV (reference sequence). The CDR3 covers 17 residues. V lost 4 bases to trimming and J lost 2 bases; unmatched junction nucleotides: 9. DNA for the CDR3: TGTGCCAGCAGTTCCAGGACAGGGGGCGCTTGGAACTATGGCTACACCTTC. Amino acids: CASSSRTGGAWNYGYTF.

This clone was picked up one time. The chain carries TRBV14 and TRBJ2-3, with TRBD2 identical over 11 bases. CDR1 is SGHDN and CDR2 is FVKESK in the germline V gene. The CDR3 has 16 amino acids. Trimming removed 0 bases from V and 5 bases from J; junction bases left unmatched: 4. This CDR3 reads CASSQDRLAGIDTQYF. Here the CDR3 DNA reads TGTGCCAGCAGCCAAGATCGACTAGCGGGGATAGATACGCAGTATTTT.

The CDR3: CASSQVMLAGQGVIYEQYF. In DNA form, the CDR3 reads TGCGCCAGCAGCCAAGTTATGCTAGCGGGCCAGGGGGTGATCTACGAGCAGTACTTC. This chain links TRBV4-1 with TRBJ2-7, with a possible D match to TRBD2 (8 bases). Looked up from germline, CDR1 is MGHRA and CDR2 is YSYEKL. V was pared by 1 base and J by 3 bases, with 25 bases between. This CDR3 comprises 19 residues.